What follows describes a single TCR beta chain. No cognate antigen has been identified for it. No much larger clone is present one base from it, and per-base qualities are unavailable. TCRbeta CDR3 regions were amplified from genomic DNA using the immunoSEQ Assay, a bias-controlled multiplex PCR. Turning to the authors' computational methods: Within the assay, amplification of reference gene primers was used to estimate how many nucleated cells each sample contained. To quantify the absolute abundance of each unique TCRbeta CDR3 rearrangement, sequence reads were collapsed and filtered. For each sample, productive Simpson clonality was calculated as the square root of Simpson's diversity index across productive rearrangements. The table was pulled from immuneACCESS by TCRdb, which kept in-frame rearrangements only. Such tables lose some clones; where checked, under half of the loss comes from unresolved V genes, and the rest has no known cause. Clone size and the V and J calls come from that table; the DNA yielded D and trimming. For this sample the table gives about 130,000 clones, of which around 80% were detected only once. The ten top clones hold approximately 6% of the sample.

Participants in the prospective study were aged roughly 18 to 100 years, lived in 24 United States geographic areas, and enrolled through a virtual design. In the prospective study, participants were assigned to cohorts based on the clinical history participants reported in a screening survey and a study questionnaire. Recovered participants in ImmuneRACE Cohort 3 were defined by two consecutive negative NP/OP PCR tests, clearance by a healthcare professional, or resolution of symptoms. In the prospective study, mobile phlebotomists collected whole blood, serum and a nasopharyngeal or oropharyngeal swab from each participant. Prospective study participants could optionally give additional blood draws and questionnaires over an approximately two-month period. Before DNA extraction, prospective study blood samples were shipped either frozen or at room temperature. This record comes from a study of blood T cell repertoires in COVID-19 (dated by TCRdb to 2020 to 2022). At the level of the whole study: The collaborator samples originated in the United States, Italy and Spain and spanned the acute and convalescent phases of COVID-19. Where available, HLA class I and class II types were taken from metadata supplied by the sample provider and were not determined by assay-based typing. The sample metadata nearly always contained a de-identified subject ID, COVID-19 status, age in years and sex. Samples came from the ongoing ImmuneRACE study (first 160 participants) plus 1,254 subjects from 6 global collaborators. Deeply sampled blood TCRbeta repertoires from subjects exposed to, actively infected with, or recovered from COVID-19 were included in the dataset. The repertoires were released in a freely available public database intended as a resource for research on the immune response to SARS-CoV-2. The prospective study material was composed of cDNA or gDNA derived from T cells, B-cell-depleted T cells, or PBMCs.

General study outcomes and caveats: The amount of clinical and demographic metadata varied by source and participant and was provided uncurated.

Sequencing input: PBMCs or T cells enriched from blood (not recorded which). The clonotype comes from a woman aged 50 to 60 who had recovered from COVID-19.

DNA sequence: TGCGCCAGCAGCCAAGATAGGACTAGCGGGGGAGAGACCCAGTACTTC. Protein translation: CASSQDRTSGGETQYF. Recombination linked TRBV4-1 to TRBJ2-5; TRBD2 aligns with 13 central bases. Looking up the germline V gene yields CDR1 MGHRA and CDR2 YSYEKL. Here V drops 0 bases and J drops 4 bases, and the junction holds 2 bases not matched to any gene. The CDR3 runs 16 residues from the cysteine to the phenylalanine. Of all the DNA, just the CDR3 is kept, 48 bases in frame from base 1.